The text below deals with one TCR beta chain. The antigen remains undetermined. This sample is part of a study of cytotoxic CD8 clonotypes in ibrutinib-treated CLL. Study as a whole: Timing of response sample collection was a median around eleven months after treatment start, with a range of 6 to 36. General study findings and limits: Sample timing was unmatched between remission and later-progressing patients; lymph nodes unstudied.

TCRdb's copy holds only in-frame clones and misses some; the assay was immunoSEQ multiplex PCR. Counted here are approximately 300,000 clones, 70% to 80% occurring once; the ten biggest clones make up over 5%. V dropped 6 bases and J dropped 4 bases, with 12 bases sitting between them. In germline, CDR1 is SQVTM, CDR2 ANQGSEA. This CDR3 contains 12 residues. The TCR originated in a human donor with chronic lymphocytic leukemia. This specimen was PBMCs, taken before ibrutinib treatment. This chain links TRBV29-1 with TRBJ1-2; possibly TRBD1 for D (6 bases). The CDR3 here is CSVRTAPYGYTF. CDR3 bases: TGCAGCGTACGGACAGCGCCCTATGGCTACACCTTC.